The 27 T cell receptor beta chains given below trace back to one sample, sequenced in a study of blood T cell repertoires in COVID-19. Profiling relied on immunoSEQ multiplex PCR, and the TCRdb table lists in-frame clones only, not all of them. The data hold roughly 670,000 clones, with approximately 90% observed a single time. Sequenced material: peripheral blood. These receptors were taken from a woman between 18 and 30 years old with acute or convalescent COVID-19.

This CDR3 is CASSHRDRGRTDTQYF. Here the CDR3 DNA reads TGTGCCAGCAGCCACAGGGACAGGGGGCGCACAGATACGCAGTATTTT. The V call is TRBV5-6, the J call TRBJ2-3, with TRBD1 matching 12 bases. The V and J ends lost 4 bases and 1 base, in that order; junction bases with no gene match: 4. Germline CDR1 reads SGHDT; CDR2 reads YYEEEE. This CDR3 contains 16 residues.

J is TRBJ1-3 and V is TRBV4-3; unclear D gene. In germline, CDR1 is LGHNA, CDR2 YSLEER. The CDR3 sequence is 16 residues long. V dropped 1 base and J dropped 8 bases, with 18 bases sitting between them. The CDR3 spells CASSQAQWREGDTIYF. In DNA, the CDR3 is TGCGCCAGCAGCCAAGCACAGTGGCGGGAAGGCGACACCATATATTTT.

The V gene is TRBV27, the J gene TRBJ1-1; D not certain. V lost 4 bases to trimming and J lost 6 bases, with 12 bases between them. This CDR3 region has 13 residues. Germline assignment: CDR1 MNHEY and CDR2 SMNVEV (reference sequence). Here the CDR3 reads CASSSRRRSEAFF. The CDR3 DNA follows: TGTGCCAGCAGTTCGCGCAGGCGATCTGAAGCTTTCTTT.

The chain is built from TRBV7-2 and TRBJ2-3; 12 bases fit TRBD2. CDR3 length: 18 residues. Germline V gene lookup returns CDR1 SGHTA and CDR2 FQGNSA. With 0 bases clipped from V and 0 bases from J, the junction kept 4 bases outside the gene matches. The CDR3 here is CASSLAKTSGGSTDTQYF. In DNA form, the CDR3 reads TGTGCCAGCAGCTTAGCCAAGACTAGCGGGGGAAGCACAGATACGCAGTATTTT.

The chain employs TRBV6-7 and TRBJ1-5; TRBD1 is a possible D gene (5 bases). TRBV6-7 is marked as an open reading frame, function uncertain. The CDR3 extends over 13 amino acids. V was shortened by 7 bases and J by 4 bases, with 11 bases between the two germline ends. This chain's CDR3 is CASNLTVNQPQHF. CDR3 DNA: TGTGCCAGCAACCTGACAGTAAATCAGCCCCAGCATTTT.

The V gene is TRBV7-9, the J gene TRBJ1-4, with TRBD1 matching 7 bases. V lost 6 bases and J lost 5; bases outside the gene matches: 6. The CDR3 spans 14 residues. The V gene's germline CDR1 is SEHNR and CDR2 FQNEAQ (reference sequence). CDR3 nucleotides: TGTGCCAGCAGGCAGGGACAGTTAAATGAAAAACTGTTTTTT. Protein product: CASRQGQLNEKLFF.

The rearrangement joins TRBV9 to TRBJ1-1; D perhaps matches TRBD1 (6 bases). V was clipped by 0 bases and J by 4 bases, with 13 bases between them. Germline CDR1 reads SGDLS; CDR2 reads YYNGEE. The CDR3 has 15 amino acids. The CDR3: CASSVVGGGPTEAFF. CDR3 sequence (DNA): TGTGCCAGCAGCGTAGTTGGGGGCGGCCCCACTGAAGCTTTCTTT. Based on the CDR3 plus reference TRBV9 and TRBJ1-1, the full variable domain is DSGVTQTPKHLITATGQRVTLRCSPRSGDLSVYWYQQSLDQGLQFLIQYYNGEERAKGNILERFSAQQFPDLHSELNLSSLELGDSALYFCASSVVGGGPTEAFFGQGTRLTVV.

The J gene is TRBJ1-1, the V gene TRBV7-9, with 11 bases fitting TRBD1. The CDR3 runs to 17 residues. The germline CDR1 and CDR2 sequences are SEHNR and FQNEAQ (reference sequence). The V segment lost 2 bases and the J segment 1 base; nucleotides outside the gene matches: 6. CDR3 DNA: TGTGCCAGCAGCTTATTACGGACAGGGGGCAAGAACACTGAAGCTTTCTTT. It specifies CASSLLRTGGKNTEAFF.

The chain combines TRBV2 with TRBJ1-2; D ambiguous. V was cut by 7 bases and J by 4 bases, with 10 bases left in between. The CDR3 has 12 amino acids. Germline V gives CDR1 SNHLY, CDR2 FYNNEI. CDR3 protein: CASKSLGYGYTF. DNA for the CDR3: TGTGCCAGCAAAAGCCTCGGCTATGGCTACACCTTC. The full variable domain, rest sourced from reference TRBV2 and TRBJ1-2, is EPEVTQTPSHQVTQMGQEVILRCVPISNHLYFYWYRQILGQKVEFLVSFYNNEISEKSEIFDDQFSVERPDGSNFTLKIRSTKLEDSAMYFCASKSLGYGYTFGSGTRLTVV.

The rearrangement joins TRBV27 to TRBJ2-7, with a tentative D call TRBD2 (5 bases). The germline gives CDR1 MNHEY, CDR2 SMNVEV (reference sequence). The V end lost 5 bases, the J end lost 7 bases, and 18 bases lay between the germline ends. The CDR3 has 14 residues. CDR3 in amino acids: CASSPPARSGEQYF. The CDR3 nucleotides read TGTGCCAGCAGTCCCCCGGCCCGGTCGGGGGAGCAGTACTTC.

The CDR3 spells CASSLGTGSTEAFF. In DNA form, the CDR3 reads TGCGCCAGCAGCTTGGGGACAGGGAGCACTGAAGCTTTCTTT. The rearrangement joins TRBV5-1 to TRBJ1-1; 8 nucleotides align to TRBD1. This CDR3 comprises 14 residues. CDR1 is SGHRS, CDR2 YFSETQ, per germline. V dropped 0 bases and J dropped 4; count of bases not matched to a gene: 2.

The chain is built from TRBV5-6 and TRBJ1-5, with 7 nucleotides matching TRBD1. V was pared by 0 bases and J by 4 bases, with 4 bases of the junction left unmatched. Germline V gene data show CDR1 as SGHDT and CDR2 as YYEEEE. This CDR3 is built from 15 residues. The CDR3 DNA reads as TGTGCCAGCAGCTTGGTTGACAGGGCGAATCAGCCCCAGCATTTT. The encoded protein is CASSLVDRANQPQHF.

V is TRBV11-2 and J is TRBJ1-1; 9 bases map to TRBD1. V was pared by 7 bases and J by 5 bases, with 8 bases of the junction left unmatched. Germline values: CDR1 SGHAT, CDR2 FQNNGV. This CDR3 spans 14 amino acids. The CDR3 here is CASNINRGQTEAFF. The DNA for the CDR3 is TGTGCCAGCAACATAAACAGGGGGCAAACTGAAGCTTTCTTT.

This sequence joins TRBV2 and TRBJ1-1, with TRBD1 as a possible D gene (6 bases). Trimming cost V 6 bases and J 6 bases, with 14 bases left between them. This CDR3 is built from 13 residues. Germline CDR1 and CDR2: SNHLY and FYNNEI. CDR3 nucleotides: TGTGCCAGCAGAGTGGACAGTTTGTCTGAAGCTTTCTTT. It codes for CASRVDSLSEAFF.

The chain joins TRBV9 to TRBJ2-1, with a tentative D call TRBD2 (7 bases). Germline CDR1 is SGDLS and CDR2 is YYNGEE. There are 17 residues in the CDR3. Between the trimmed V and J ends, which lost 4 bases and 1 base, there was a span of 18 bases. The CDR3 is CASSRPGGGGSYNEQFF. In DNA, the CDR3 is TGTGCCAGCAGCCGCCCAGGAGGGGGGGGTTCCTACAATGAGCAGTTCTTC.

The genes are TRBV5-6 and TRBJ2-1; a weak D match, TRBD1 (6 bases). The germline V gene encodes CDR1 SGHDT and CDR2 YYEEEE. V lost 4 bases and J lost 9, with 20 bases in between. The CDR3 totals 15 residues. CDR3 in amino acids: CASSEGVGGWGEQFF. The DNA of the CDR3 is TGTGCCAGCAGCGAGGGAGTAGGGGGATGGGGTGAGCAGTTCTTC.

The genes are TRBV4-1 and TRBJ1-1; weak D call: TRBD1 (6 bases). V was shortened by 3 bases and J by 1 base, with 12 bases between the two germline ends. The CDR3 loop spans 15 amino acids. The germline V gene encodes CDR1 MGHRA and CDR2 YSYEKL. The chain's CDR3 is CASSHWRQENTEAFF. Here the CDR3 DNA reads TGCGCCAGCAGCCACTGGAGACAGGAGAACACTGAAGCTTTCTTT.

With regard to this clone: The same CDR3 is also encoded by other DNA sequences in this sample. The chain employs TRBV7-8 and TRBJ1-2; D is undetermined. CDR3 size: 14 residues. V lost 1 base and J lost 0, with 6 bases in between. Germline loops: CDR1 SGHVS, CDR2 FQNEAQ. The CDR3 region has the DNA TGTGCCAGCAGCTTAGGTACAGCTAACTATGGCTACACCTTC. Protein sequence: CASSLGTANYGYTF.

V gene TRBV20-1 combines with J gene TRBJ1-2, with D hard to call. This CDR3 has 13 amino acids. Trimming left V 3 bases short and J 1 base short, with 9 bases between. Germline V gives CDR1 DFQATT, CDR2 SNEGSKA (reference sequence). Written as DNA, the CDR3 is TGCAGTGCTAGTCTACGCGGTAACTATGGCTACACCTTC. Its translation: CSASLRGNYGYTF.

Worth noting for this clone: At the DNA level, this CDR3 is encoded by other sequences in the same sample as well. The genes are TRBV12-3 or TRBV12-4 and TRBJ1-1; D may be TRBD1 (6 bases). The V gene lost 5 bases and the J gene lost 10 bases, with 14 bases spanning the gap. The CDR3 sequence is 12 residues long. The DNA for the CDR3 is TGTGCCAGCAGTCCCACAGGGTGGAGAGCTTTCTTT. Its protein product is CASSPTGWRAFF.

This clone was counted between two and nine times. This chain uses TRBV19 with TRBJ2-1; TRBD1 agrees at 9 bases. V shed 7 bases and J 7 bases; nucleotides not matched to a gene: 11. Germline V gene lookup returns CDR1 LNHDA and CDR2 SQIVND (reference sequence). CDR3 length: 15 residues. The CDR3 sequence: CASTEKRTGVNEQFF. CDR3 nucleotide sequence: TGTGCCAGTACTGAAAAACGGACAGGGGTGAATGAGCAGTTCTTC. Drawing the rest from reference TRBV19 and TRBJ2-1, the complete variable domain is DGGITQSPKYLFRKEGQNVTLSCEQNLNHDAMYWYRQDPGQGLRLIYYSQIVNDFQKGDIAEGYSVSREKKESFPLTVTSAQKNPTAFYLCASTEKRTGVNEQFFGPGTRLTVL.

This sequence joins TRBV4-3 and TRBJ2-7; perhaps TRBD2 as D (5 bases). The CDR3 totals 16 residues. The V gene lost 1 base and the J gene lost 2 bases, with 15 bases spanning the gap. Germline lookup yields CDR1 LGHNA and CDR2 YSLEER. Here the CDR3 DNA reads TGCGCCAGCAGCCAAGGACTGGGAGAGAGCGCCTACGAGCAGTACTTC. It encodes CASSQGLGESAYEQYF.

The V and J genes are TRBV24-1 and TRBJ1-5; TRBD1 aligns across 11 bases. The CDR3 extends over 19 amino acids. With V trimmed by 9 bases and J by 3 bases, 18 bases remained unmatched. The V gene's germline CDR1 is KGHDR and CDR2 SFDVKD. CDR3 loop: CATPFRDRGGLGSNQPQHF. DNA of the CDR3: TGTGCCACCCCGTTTCGGGACAGGGGGGGTTTGGGGTCCAATCAGCCCCAGCATTTT.

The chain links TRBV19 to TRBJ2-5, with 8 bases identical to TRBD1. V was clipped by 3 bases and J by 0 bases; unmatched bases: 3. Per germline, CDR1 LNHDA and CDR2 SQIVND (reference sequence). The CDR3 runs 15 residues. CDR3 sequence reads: CASSIRTGYQETQYF. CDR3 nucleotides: TGTGCCAGTAGTATTCGGACAGGGTACCAAGAGACCCAGTACTTC.

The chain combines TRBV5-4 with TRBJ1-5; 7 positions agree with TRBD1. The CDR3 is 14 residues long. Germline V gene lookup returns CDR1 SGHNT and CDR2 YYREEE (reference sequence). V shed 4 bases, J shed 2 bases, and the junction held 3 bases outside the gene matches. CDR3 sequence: CASSADRGNQPQHF. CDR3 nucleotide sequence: TGTGCCAGCAGCGCCGACAGGGGCAATCAGCCCCAGCATTTT.

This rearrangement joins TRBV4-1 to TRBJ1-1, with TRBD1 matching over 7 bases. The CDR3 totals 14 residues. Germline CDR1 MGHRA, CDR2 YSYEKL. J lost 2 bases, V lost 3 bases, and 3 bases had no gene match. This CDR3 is CASSQWDSNTEAFF. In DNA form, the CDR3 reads TGCGCCAGCAGCCAGTGGGACAGTAACACTGAAGCTTTCTTT.

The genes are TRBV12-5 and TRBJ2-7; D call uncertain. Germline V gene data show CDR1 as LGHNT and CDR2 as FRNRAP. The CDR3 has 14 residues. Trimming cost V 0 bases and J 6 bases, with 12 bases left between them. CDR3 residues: CASGLVVSSGEQYF. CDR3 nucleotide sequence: TGTGCTAGTGGTTTGGTCGTGTCTTCGGGCGAGCAGTACTTC.